This T cell receptor (beta chain) was documented in a study of blood T cell repertoires in COVID-19. Measured with immunoSEQ multiplex PCR; TCRdb has only the in-frame clones, and not every one. The sample carries approximately 90,000 clones, approximately 88% recorded once. The germline V gene encodes CDR1 SGHRS and CDR2 YFSETQ. The length of the CDR3 is 14 residues. The V end lost 4 bases, the J end lost 2 bases, and 13 bases lay between the germline ends. J is TRBJ2-7 and V is TRBV5-1; D possibly corresponds to TRBD2 (5 bases). Specimen: peripheral blood. This TCR derives from a woman aged 70-85 years with acute or convalescent COVID-19. The chain's CDR3 is CASSRDGGTYEQYV. The CDR3 DNA is TGCGCCAGCAGCCGGGATGGCGGCACCTACGAGCAGTACGTC.